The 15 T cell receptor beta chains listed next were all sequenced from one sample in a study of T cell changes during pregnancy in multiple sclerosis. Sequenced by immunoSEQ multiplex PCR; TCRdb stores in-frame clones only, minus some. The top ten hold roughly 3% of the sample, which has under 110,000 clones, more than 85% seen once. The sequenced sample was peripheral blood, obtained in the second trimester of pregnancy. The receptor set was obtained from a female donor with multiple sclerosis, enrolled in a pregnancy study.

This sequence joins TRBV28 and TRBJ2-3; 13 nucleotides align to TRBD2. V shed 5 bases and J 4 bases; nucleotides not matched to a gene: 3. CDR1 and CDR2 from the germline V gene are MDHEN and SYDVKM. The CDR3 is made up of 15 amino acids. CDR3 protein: CASSPGLAGADTQYF. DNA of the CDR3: TGTGCCAGCAGTCCAGGACTAGCGGGAGCAGATACGCAGTATTTT.

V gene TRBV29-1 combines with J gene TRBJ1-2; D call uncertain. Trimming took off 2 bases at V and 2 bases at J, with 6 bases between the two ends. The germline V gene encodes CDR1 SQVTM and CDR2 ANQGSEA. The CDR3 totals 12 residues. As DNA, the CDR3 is TGCAGCGTTGAACCAGGAAACTATGGCTACACCTTC. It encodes CSVEPGNYGYTF.

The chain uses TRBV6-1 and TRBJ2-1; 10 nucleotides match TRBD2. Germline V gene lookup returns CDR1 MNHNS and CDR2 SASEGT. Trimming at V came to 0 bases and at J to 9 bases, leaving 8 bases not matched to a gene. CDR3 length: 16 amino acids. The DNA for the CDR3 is TGTGCCAGCAGTGAAGCTAGACTAGCGGGTATAGGTGAGCAGTTCTTC. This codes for CASSEARLAGIGEQFF.

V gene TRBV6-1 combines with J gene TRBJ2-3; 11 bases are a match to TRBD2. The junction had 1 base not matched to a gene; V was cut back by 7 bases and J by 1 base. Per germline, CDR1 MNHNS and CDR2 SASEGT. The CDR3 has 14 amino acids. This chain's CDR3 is CASKTSGGTDTQYF. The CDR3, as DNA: TGTGCCAGCAAGACTAGCGGGGGCACAGATACGCAGTATTTT.

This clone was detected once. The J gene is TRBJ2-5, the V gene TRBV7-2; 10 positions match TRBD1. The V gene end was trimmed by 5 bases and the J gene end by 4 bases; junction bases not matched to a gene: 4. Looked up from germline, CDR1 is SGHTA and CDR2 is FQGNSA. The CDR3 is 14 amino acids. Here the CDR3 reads CASSPGQGSETQYF. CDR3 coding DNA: TGTGCCAGCAGCCCGGGACAGGGGTCAGAGACCCAGTACTTC.

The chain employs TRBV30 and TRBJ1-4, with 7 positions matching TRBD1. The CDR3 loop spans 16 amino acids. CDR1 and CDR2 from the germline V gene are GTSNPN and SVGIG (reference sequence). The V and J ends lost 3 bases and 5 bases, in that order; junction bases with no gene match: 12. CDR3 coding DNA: TGTGCCTGGAGCTTCCTCCCTAGGGGGCTCAATGAAAAACTGTTTTTT. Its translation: CAWSFLPRGLNEKLFF.

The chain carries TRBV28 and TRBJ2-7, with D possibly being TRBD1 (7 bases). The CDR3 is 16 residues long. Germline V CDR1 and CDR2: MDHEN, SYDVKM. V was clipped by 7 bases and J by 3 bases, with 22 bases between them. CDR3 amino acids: CASTPRGEPGGYEQYF. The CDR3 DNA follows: TGTGCCAGCACTCCTAGGGGGGAGCCAGGGGGCTACGAGCAGTACTTC.

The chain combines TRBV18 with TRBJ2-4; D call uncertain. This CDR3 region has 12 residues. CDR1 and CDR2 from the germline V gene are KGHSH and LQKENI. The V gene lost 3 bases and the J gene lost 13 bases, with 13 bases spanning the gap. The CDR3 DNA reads TGTGCCAGCTCACCTCAACAGAGATTACAGTACTTC. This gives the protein CASSPQQRLQYF.

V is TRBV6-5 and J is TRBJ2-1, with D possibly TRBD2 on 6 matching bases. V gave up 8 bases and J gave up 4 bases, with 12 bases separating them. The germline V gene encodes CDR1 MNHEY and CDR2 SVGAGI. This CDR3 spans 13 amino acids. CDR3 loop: CASVSGPYNEQFF. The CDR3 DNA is TGTGCCAGCGTCAGCGGGCCTTACAATGAGCAGTTCTTC.

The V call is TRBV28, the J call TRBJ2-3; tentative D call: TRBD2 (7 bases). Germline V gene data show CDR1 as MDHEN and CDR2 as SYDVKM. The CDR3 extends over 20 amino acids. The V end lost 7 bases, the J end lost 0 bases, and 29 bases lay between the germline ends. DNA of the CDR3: TGTGCCAGCAACCACCCGGGGGCTAGCGGAAGAGTTTCTAGCACAGATACGCAGTATTTT. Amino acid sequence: CASNHPGASGRVSSTDTQYF.

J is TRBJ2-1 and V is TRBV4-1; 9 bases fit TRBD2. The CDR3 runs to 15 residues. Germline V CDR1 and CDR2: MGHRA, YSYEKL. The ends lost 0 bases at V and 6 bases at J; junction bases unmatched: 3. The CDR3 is CASSQEGREGNEQFF. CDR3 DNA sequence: TGCGCCAGCAGCCAAGAGGGGCGGGAGGGCAATGAGCAGTTCTTC.

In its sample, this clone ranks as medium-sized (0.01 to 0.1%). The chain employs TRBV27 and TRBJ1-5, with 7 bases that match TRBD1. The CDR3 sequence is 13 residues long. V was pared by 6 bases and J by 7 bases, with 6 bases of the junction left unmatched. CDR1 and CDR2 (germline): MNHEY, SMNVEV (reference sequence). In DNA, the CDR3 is TGTGCCAGCAGCCCAGGGGGTGGCCAGCCCCAGCATTTT. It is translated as CASSPGGGQPQHF.

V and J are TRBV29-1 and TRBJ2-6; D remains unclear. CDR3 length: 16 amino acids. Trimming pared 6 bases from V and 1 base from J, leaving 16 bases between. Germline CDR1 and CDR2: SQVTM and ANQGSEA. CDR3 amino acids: CSVQLDLNSGANVLTF. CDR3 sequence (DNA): TGCAGCGTACAGCTTGATCTAAATTCTGGGGCCAACGTCCTGACTTTC.

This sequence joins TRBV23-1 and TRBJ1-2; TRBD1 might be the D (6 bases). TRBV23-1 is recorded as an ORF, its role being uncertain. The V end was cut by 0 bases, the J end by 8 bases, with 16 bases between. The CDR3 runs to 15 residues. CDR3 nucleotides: TGCGCCAGCAGTCAATCTTCCGGGGGGCGGTGCGGCTACACCTTC. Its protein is CASSQSSGGRCGYTF.

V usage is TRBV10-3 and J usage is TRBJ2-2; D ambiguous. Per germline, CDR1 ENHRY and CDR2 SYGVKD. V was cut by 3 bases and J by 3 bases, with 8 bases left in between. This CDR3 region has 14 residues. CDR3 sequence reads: CAISESHDTGELFF. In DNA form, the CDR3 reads TGTGCCATCAGTGAATCACATGACACCGGGGAGCTGTTTTTT.